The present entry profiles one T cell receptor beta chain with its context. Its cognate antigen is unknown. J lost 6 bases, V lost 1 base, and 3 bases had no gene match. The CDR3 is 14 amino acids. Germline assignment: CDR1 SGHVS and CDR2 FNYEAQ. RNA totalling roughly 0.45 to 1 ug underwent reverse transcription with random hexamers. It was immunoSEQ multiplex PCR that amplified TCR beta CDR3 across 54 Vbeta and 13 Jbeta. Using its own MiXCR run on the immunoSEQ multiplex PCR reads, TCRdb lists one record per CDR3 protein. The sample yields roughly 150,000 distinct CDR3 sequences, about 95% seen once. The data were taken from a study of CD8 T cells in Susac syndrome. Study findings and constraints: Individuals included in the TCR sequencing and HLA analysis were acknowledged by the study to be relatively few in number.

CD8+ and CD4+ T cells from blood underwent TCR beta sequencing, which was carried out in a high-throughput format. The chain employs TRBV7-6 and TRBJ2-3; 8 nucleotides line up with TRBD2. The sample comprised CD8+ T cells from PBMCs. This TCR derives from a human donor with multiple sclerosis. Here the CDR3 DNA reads TGTGCCAGCAGCTTAGAGCGGGGGTGGGATACGCAGTATTTT. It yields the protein CASSLERGWDTQYF.